This T cell receptor beta chain appears in the sequencing data of a study of control samples from healthy donors and cancer patients. Only in-frame clones appear in the TCRdb table, and some are missing; sequencing was by immunoSEQ multiplex PCR. The data contain more than 65,000 clones, around 80% of them singletons. This clonotype was obtained from a man aged 55-75 years in good health. Input material: blood.

The CDR3 is CASSEFIIGGGGSYEQYF. The CDR3 region has the DNA TGTGCCAGCAGTGAATTTATCATAGGGGGAGGGGGGTCCTACGAGCAGTACTTC. The chain has TRBV6-1 and TRBJ2-7, with D possibly TRBD2 on 7 matching bases. Germline CDR1 is MNHNS and CDR2 is SASEGT. The CDR3 has 18 residues. V was pared by 2 bases and J by 1 base, with 21 bases between.